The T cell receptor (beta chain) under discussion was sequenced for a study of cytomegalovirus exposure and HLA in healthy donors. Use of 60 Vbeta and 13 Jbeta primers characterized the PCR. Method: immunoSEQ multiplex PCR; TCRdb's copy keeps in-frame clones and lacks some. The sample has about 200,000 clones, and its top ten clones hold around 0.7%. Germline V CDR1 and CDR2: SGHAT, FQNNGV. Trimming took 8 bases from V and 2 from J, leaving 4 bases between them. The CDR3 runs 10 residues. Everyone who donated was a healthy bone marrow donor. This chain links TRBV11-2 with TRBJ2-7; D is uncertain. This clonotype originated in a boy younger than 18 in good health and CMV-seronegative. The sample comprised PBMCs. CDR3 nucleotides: TGTGCCAGCGGAGCCTACGAGCAGTACTTC. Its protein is CASGAYEQYF.